Shown below are 18 T cell receptor beta chains from a single sample sequenced in a study of blood T cell repertoires in COVID-19. The table came from immunoSEQ multiplex PCR; TCRdb's copy has only in-frame clones and leaves some out. The sample has some 180,000 clones; 80% are singletons. The specimen was peripheral blood. These TCRs come from a man aged 60-69 years with acute or convalescent COVID-19.

This chain uses TRBV29-1 with TRBJ1-1; no reliable D call. Trimming shortened V by 2 bases and J by 9 bases, and 13 bases separated the two germline ends. Germline values: CDR1 SQVTM, CDR2 ANQGSEA. The CDR3 spans 12 residues. The CDR3 region is CSVESGPVKAFF. Here the CDR3 DNA reads TGCAGCGTTGAATCTGGGCCAGTCAAAGCTTTCTTT.

The chain carries TRBV11-2 and TRBJ2-1; the match to TRBD1 covers 12 bases. Looked up from germline, CDR1 is SGHAT and CDR2 is FQNNGV. The junction had 6 bases not matched to a gene; V was cut back by 3 bases and J by 6 bases. The length of the CDR3 is 16 residues. CDR3 coding DNA: TGTGCCAGCAGCTTCGCAGGGACAGGGGGCTTCAATGAGCAGTTCTTC. This sequence encodes CASSFAGTGGFNEQFF.

This rearrangement joins TRBV24-1 to TRBJ2-6; D remains ambiguous. The V and J ends lost 6 bases and 0 bases respectively, with 11 bases between them. The CDR3 totals 16 residues. CDR1 KGHDR and CDR2 SFDVKD come from the germline V gene. CDR3: CATSPTAYSGANVLTF. The CDR3 coding sequence is TGTGCCACCAGTCCTACTGCGTACTCTGGGGCCAACGTCCTGACTTTC.

The genes are TRBV4-1 and TRBJ1-1; TRBD1 might be the D (5 bases). The length of the CDR3 is 12 residues. Germline values: CDR1 MGHRA, CDR2 YSYEKL. Trimming took 0 bases from V and 11 from J, leaving 10 bases between them. CDR3 sequence: CASSQDRTLAFF. CDR3 nucleotide sequence: TGCGCCAGCAGCCAAGATCGGACACTGGCTTTCTTT.

V is TRBV7-9 and J is TRBJ1-1; 8 nucleotides match TRBD1. The V and J ends lost 3 bases and 5 bases, in that order; junction bases with no gene match: 5. From germline, CDR1 is SEHNR and CDR2 FQNEAQ (reference sequence). The CDR3 sequence is 14 residues long. The CDR3 DNA is TGTGCCAGCAGCTTGTCTCAGGGGGCGACTGAAGCTTTCTTT. It translates to CASSLSQGATEAFF. The full variable domain, with the rest looked up from reference TRBV7-9 and TRBJ1-1, is DTGVSQNPRHKITKRGQNVTFRCDPISEHNRLYWYRQTLGQGPEFLTYFQNEAQLEKSRLLSDRFSAERPKGSFSTLEIQRTEQGDSAMYLCASSLSQGATEAFFGQGTRLTVV.

The rearrangement uses TRBV30 and TRBJ1-5; the match to TRBD1 covers 7 bases. With V trimmed by 5 bases and J by 7 bases, 8 bases remained unmatched. CDR1 GTSNPN and CDR2 SVGIG come from the germline V gene (reference sequence). This CDR3 comprises 13 residues. The CDR3 DNA sequence: TGTGCCTGGGATACAGGGGTAAAACAGCCCCAGCATTTT. Translation gives CAWDTGVKQPQHF.

This chain links TRBV5-8 with TRBJ2-1, with TRBD2 matching 12 bases. The CDR3 covers 18 residues. V shed 1 base and J 4 bases; nucleotides not matched to a gene: 9. Looked up from germline, CDR1 is SGHTS and CDR2 is YDEGEE. CDR3 nucleotides: TGTGCCAGCAGCTTGCTGTTAAGGACTAGCGGGAAGTACAATGAGCAGTTCTTC. Protein: CASSLLLRTSGKYNEQFF.

This clone has a single count. V gene TRBV27 combines with J gene TRBJ1-5; no firm D call. The V gene lost 2 bases and the J gene lost 4 bases, with 9 bases spanning the gap. The CDR3 sequence is 14 residues long. Germline CDR1 MNHEY, CDR2 SMNVEV (reference sequence). The CDR3 region is CASSLREGNQPQHF. In DNA form, the CDR3 reads TGTGCCAGCAGTTTACGGGAGGGAAATCAGCCCCAGCATTTT.

This clone was observed a handful of times. The chain couples TRBV6-5 to TRBJ2-7, with D maybe TRBD2 (7 bases). This CDR3 has 13 residues. Per the germline V gene, CDR1 is MNHEY and CDR2 is SVGAGI. V was trimmed by 5 bases and J by 3 bases, leaving 11 bases between them. CDR3 nucleotides: TGTGCCAGCAGTCGGGGGGCTGGCTACGAGCAGTACTTC. Amino acids: CASSRGAGYEQYF.

The chain employs TRBV24-1 and TRBJ2-3; no clear D. Per the germline V gene, CDR1 is KGHDR and CDR2 is SFDVKD. Trimming took 4 bases from V and 5 from J, leaving 3 bases between them. This CDR3 region has 11 residues. CDR3 sequence (DNA): TGTGCCACCAGTGACCTAGATACGCAGTATTTT. Translating it yields CATSDLDTQYF.

This chain connects TRBV6-5 to TRBJ1-1; TRBD1 agrees at 7 bases. The CDR3 length is 13 residues. Germline CDR1 is MNHEY and CDR2 is SVGAGI. Trimming at V came to 2 bases and at J to 9 bases, leaving 6 bases not matched to a gene. The CDR3 sequence: CASSYLGTDKAFF. In DNA, the CDR3 is TGTGCCAGCAGTTACCTCGGGACAGATAAAGCTTTCTTT.

V and J are TRBV25-1 and TRBJ1-6, with D maybe TRBD1 (6 bases). Looked up from germline, CDR1 is MGHDK and CDR2 is SYGVNS. The length of the CDR3 is 17 residues. Trimming shortened V by 2 bases and J by 7 bases, and 18 bases separated the two germline ends. In DNA, the CDR3 is TGTGCCAGCAGTGAACGGAGACAGGCCTCCCTCAATTCACCCCTCCACTTT. This encodes CASSERRQASLNSPLHF.

The chain joins TRBV6-4 to TRBJ2-7; tentative D call: TRBD2 (6 bases). The V end was cut by 4 bases, the J end by 3 bases, with 16 bases between. CDR1 and CDR2 (germline): MRHNA, SNTAGT. This CDR3 contains 15 residues. The CDR3 loop reads CASSVPGVRHYEQYF. The CDR3 DNA is TGTGCCAGCAGTGTCCCGGGGGTACGTCACTACGAGCAGTACTTC.

The CDR3 nucleotides read TGTGCCATCAGTCAGGTTAATGAGCAGTTCTTC. This sequence encodes CAISQVNEQFF. The rearrangement uses TRBV10-3 and TRBJ2-1; D ambiguous. V lost 5 bases to trimming and J lost 7 bases, with 6 bases between them. The germline CDR1 and CDR2 sequences are ENHRY and SYGVKD. The CDR3 covers 11 residues.

This clone was counted a single time. The chain joins TRBV6-5 to TRBJ1-6; TRBD1 is a possible D gene (6 bases). Germline loops: CDR1 MNHEY, CDR2 SVGAGI. The CDR3 consists of 16 residues. Trimming cost V 4 bases and J 5 bases, with 15 bases left between them. In DNA form, the CDR3 reads TGTGCCAGCAGTTCCATCTGGACAGAGAATAATTCACCCCTCCACTTT. Residues: CASSSIWTENNSPLHF.

The chain carries TRBV5-1 and TRBJ2-7; the D gene is possibly TRBD1 (6 bases). CDR1 is SGHRS, CDR2 YFSETQ, per germline. There are 14 residues in the CDR3. With 3 bases removed from V and 0 bases from J, the gap between germline ends came to 10 bases. The CDR3 protein is CASSSTGTSYEQYF. In nucleotides, the CDR3 is TGCGCCAGCAGCTCAACAGGGACCTCCTACGAGCAGTACTTC.

The V gene is TRBV6-2 or TRBV6-3, the J gene TRBJ2-7, with 7 bases fitting TRBD1. J gave up 0 bases and V 6 bases, and 8 bases lay outside the gene matches. Germline values: CDR1 MNHEY, CDR2 SVGEGT. This CDR3 spans 15 amino acids. The chain's CDR3 is CASRPRQGISYEQYF. The CDR3, as DNA: TGTGCCAGCAGGCCTCGACAGGGAATCTCCTACGAGCAGTACTTC.

The rearrangement links TRBV4-1 to TRBJ2-6, with D hard to call. Germline CDR1 reads MGHRA; CDR2 reads YSYEKL. Between the trimmed V and J ends, which lost 0 bases and 4 bases, there was a span of 7 bases. The CDR3 runs 15 residues. The CDR3 DNA follows: TGCGCCAGCAGCCAAGACTATCCCGGGGCCAACGTCCTGACTTTC. This translates into CASSQDYPGANVLTF.